What follows are 20 T cell receptor beta chains derived from one specimen sequenced in a study of blood T cell repertoires in COVID-19. Clones were sequenced by immunoSEQ multiplex PCR, and TCRdb holds only the in-frame ones, with some missing. The sample has approximately 230,000 clones, around 84% seen once. The sequenced material came from PBMCs or T cells enriched from blood (not recorded which). The receptors originated from a young man who had recovered from COVID-19.

Only one count was recorded for this clone. The V call is TRBV9, the J call TRBJ2-7, with TRBD2 matching over 9 bases. The CDR3 has 14 residues. CDR1 and CDR2 (germline): SGDLS, YYNGEE. V shed 2 bases, J shed 6 bases, and the junction held 6 bases outside the gene matches. CDR3 amino acids: CASSVKVAGAEQYF. CDR3 DNA sequence: TGTGCCAGCAGCGTGAAGGTAGCGGGAGCCGAGCAGTACTTC.

This chain links TRBV28 with TRBJ2-1, with 11 bases fitting TRBD2. V lost 6 bases, J lost 5 bases, and 6 bases stayed unmatched. Germline CDR1 reads MDHEN; CDR2 reads SYDVKM. CDR3 length: 15 amino acids. CDR3 in DNA: TGTGCCAGCAGGATCACTAGCGGGAGCGACAATGAGCAGTTCTTC. Translation gives CASRITSGSDNEQFF.

J is TRBJ2-5 and V is TRBV5-4; TRBD2 agrees at 8 bases. The junction had 9 bases not matched to a gene; V was cut back by 4 bases and J by 4 bases. This CDR3 is 15 amino acids long. Germline V lookup: CDR1 SGHNT, CDR2 YYREEE (reference sequence). CDR3 coding DNA: TGTGCCAGCAGCCGACCGGGGGGGCCGTCAGAGACCCAGTACTTC. This sequence encodes CASSRPGGPSETQYF.

V usage is TRBV28 and J usage is TRBJ1-2; 9 bases line up with TRBD1. There are 11 residues in the CDR3. The junction had 2 bases not matched to a gene; V was cut back by 7 bases and J by 8 bases. Germline V lookup: CDR1 MDHEN, CDR2 SYDVKM. The CDR3 DNA reads as TGTGCCAGCAACAGGGGGCGGGGCTACACCTTC. Amino acid sequence: CASNRGRGYTF.

The chain has TRBV28 and TRBJ1-1; 8 nucleotides line up with TRBD1. The germline gives CDR1 MDHEN, CDR2 SYDVKM. The CDR3 is 14 residues long. With 6 bases clipped from V and 5 bases from J, the junction kept 8 bases outside the gene matches. CDR3 sequence: CASRSGQGGTEAFF. The CDR3 DNA follows: TGTGCCAGCAGGTCCGGACAGGGTGGAACTGAAGCTTTCTTT.

CDR3 coding DNA: TGTGCCAGCAGGCCGGGACATAGCTCTGGAAACACCATATATTTT. Translation: CASRPGHSSGNTIYF. The V and J genes are TRBV6-6 and TRBJ1-3; maybe TRBD1 (6 bases). The V gene's germline CDR1 is MNHNY and CDR2 SVGAGI (reference sequence). The CDR3 sequence is 15 residues long. The V end lost 6 bases, the J end lost 0 bases, and 12 bases lay between the germline ends.

This rearrangement joins TRBV24-1 to TRBJ2-3; 10 bases match TRBD1. This CDR3 comprises 19 residues. With 4 bases clipped from V and 1 base from J, the junction kept 13 bases outside the gene matches. Germline values: CDR1 KGHDR, CDR2 SFDVKD. CDR3 loop: CATSDSRGYGTGGTDTQYF. The DNA for the CDR3 is TGTGCCACCAGTGACTCGAGGGGGTACGGGACAGGGGGCACAGATACGCAGTATTTT.

The chain joins TRBV15 to TRBJ2-7; 11 bases match TRBD1. Germline V gene data show CDR1 as LNHNV and CDR2 as YYDKDF (reference sequence). The V and J ends lost 5 bases and 5 bases, in that order; junction bases with no gene match: 11. CDR3 length: 16 residues. CDR3 region: CATSPHRTGGGDEQYF. CDR3 in DNA: TGTGCCACCAGCCCCCATAGGACAGGGGGCGGGGACGAGCAGTACTTC.

This clone has a handful of counts. The chain employs TRBV7-8 and TRBJ2-1, with D perhaps TRBD2 (5 bases). Trimming shortened V by 4 bases and J by 2 bases, and 18 bases separated the two germline ends. The CDR3 runs to 17 residues. CDR1 and CDR2 (germline): SGHVS, FQNEAQ. The CDR3 sequence: CASSSDYRDNPYNEQFF. The CDR3 nucleotides are TGTGCCAGCAGCTCAGACTACCGCGACAACCCCTACAATGAGCAGTTCTTC.

J is TRBJ1-1 and V is TRBV7-9, with a weak D call TRBD1 (6 bases). The CDR3 is 17 residues long. Germline V gene lookup returns CDR1 SEHNR and CDR2 FQNEAQ (reference sequence). The V end was cut by 3 bases, the J end by 1 base, with 18 bases between. The CDR3 sequence: CASSFEGGQSPNTEAFF. As DNA, the CDR3 is TGTGCCAGCAGCTTCGAAGGCGGACAGTCTCCGAACACTGAAGCTTTCTTT.

V and J are TRBV13 and TRBJ1-2; D unresolved. Germline CDR1 is PRHDT and CDR2 is FYEKMQ (reference sequence). V was trimmed by 5 bases and J by 4 bases, leaving 23 bases between them. The CDR3 has 17 amino acids. Here the CDR3 DNA reads TGTGCCAGCAGCCCGGAAGGAGAGTATGGGTCGAGCTATGGCTACACCTTC. This gives the protein CASSPEGEYGSSYGYTF.

The chain couples TRBV5-4 to TRBJ1-2; unclear D gene. Trimming shortened V by 2 bases and J by 0 bases, and 8 bases separated the two germline ends. CDR1 and CDR2 (germline): SGHNT, YYREEE (reference sequence). The CDR3 is made up of 14 amino acids. The DNA for the CDR3 is TGTGCCAGCAGCTTAGACTTTACTAACTATGGCTACACCTTC. As protein: CASSLDFTNYGYTF.

The chain recombines TRBV27 with TRBJ1-4; D remains ambiguous. Germline assignment: CDR1 MNHEY and CDR2 SMNVEV (reference sequence). The CDR3 spans 15 residues. Deletions cut 0 bases from V and 7 bases from J, with 12 bases between. The CDR3 region has the DNA TGTGCCAGCAGTTTATCGCTCAGGTTAGGTGAAAAACTGTTTTTT. Encoded protein: CASSLSLRLGEKLFF.

This chain uses TRBV27 with TRBJ1-1; TRBD1 might be the D (6 bases). Trimming stripped 5 bases from V and 0 bases from J, with 16 bases between. The CDR3 runs 16 residues. CDR1 is MNHEY and CDR2 is SMNVEV in the germline V gene (reference sequence). The DNA of the CDR3 is TGTGCCAGCAGTAAGGGCAGGGGAAGTTTGAACACTGAAGCTTTCTTT. Translation: CASSKGRGSLNTEAFF.

The chain couples TRBV12-3 or TRBV12-4 to TRBJ2-7; tentatively, D is TRBD1 (6 bases). The V and J ends lost 5 bases and 3 bases respectively, with 11 bases between them. The CDR3 extends over 13 amino acids. The CDR3 protein is CASSPGHRYEQYF. In DNA form, the CDR3 reads TGTGCCAGCAGTCCGGGACATCGCTACGAGCAGTACTTC.

On this clone: The same CDR3 can be traced to other DNA sequences in this sample. CDR3 residues: CASSGQVYEQYF. The CDR3 DNA sequence: TGTGCCAGCAGTGGACAGGTCTACGAGCAGTACTTC. The V gene is TRBV28, the J gene TRBJ2-7, with TRBD1 identical over 7 bases. The germline V gene has CDR1 MDHEN and CDR2 SYDVKM. V shed 5 bases, J shed 3 bases, and the junction held 1 base outside the gene matches. The CDR3 covers 12 residues.

The V gene is TRBV18, the J gene TRBJ1-4; 8 bases are a match to TRBD1. Germline lookup yields CDR1 KGHSH and CDR2 LQKENI. There are 15 residues in the CDR3. Trimming removed 4 bases from V and 8 bases from J; junction bases left unmatched: 9. The CDR3: CASSQYRDRREKLFF. In DNA, the CDR3 is TGTGCCAGCTCACAGTACAGGGACAGGCGGGAAAAACTGTTTTTT. The full variable domain, its missing parts supplied by reference TRBV18 and TRBJ1-4, is NAGVMQNPRHLVRRRGQEARLRCSPMKGHSHVYWYRQLPEEGLKFMVYLQKENIIDESGMPKERFSAEFPKEGPSILRIQQVVRGDSAAYFCASSQYRDRREKLFFGSGTQLSVL.

This chain links TRBV4-1 with TRBJ1-1; maybe TRBD1 (5 bases). V gave up 0 bases and J gave up 0 bases, with 11 bases separating them. CDR3 length: 16 residues. Germline V CDR1 and CDR2: MGHRA, YSYEKL. The CDR3 reads CASSQDPDSMNTEAFF. DNA of the CDR3: TGCGCCAGCAGCCAAGATCCTGACAGCATGAACACTGAAGCTTTCTTT.

The J gene is TRBJ2-7, the V gene TRBV19; TRBD2 agrees at 8 bases. Trimming took 0 bases from V and 4 from J; bases not matched to a gene: 5. CDR1 and CDR2 from the germline V gene are LNHDA and SQIVND (reference sequence). The CDR3 runs 15 residues. The CDR3 sequence is CASSIEPGTRYEQYF. The CDR3 bases are TGTGCCAGTAGTATAGAACCCGGGACTAGGTACGAGCAGTACTTC.

The chain has TRBV5-1 and TRBJ1-1, with TRBD1 matching over 7 bases. The CDR3 is made up of 14 amino acids. Germline V gene data show CDR1 as SGHRS and CDR2 as YFSETQ. Germline trimming cut 0 bases from V and 5 bases from J; bases unmatched to any gene: 4. CDR3 bases: TGCGCCAGCAGCTTGGAAGGGGGCGTGACTGAAGCTTTCTTT. Translated: CASSLEGGVTEAFF. Looking up the rest from reference TRBV5-1 and TRBJ1-1 gives the full variable domain: KAGVTQTPRYLIKTRGQQVTLSCSPISGHRSVSWYQQTPGQGLQFLFEYFSETQRNKGNFPGRFSGRQFSNSRSEMNVSTLELGDSALYLCASSLEGGVTEAFFGQGTRLTVV.